Listed below are T cell receptor beta chains from one sample, sequenced in a study of CD8+CD57+ T cells in acquired aplastic anemia. TCRdb re-analysed the reads in MiXCR, keeping a single row per CDR3 protein. The repertoire includes around 200,000 distinct CDR3 sequences, around half of them detected once, and over 7.5% sits in the top ten. Sample: sorted CD4+, CD8+, or CD8+CD57+ T cells (not recorded which) from PBMCs. The source is a human donor with aplastic anemia. CDR3s include the opening cysteine and the closing phenylalanine or tryptophan.

>13|TRBV20-1|TRBJ2-7
CSAKRGRPYEQYF
>13|TRBV3-1|TRBJ1-4
CASSQLTVEKLFF
>14|TRBV6-1|TRBJ2-5
CASRPRVDVETQYF
>13|TRBV15|TRBJ2-5
CATRREGVETQYF
>14|TRBV25-1|TRBJ2-1
CASSEFQALHEQFF
>15|TRBV20-1|TRBJ2-5
CSASSPSGEQETQYF
>11|TRBV2|TRBJ1-3
CASLDRATIYF
>12|TRBV30|TRBJ2-7
CAWSYGGGEQYF
>13|TRBV25-1|TRBJ1-4
CASSPGVDEKLFF
>14|TRBV10-1|TRBJ2-3
CASSDWGVFDTQYF
>17|TRBV20-1|TRBJ2-5
CSARENPGLAGRETQYF
>8|TRBV29-1|TRBJ2-5
CSIGTQYF
>15|TRBV10-2|TRBJ2-4
CASGPGGLAKNIQYF
>13|TRBV12-3/TRBV12-4|TRBJ1-3
CASSDRVGNTIYF
>14|TRBV20-1|TRBJ2-1
CSARDSGAYNEQFF
>12|TRBV9|TRBJ2-7
CASSPSGHEQYF
>15|TRBV6-5|TRBJ2-1
CASSSSGRAVDEQFF
>13|TRBV7-9|TRBJ1-1
CASSSEGGSEAFF
>16|TRBV11-2|TRBJ2-1
CASSVSTGALYNEQFF
>15|TRBV29-1|TRBJ2-6
CSVVPLGSGANVLTF
>15|TRBV13|TRBJ2-1
CASSITSGVYNEQFF
>14|TRBV2|TRBJ2-2
CASRNQGNTGEPFF
>13|TRBV2|TRBJ2-7
CASRGGGPYEQYF
>11|TRBV20-1|TRBJ2-5
CSARERETQYF
>15|TRBV7-3|TRBJ2-3
CASSYPSGRRETQYF
>14|TRBV19|TRBJ2-1
CASSIRTEINEQFF
>14|TRBV25-1|TRBJ2-6
CASSEQVGANVLTF
>14|TRBV4-2|TRBJ1-2
CASSQDRGDYGYTF
>13|TRBV5-1|TRBJ1-2
CASSLAVSEGYTF
>14|TRBV20-1|TRBJ2-7
CSASRASGTYEQYF
>14|TRBV24-1|TRBJ2-1
CATSSSPGWNEQFF
>15|TRBV2|TRBJ1-6
CASRLRDGGFSPLHF
>14|TRBV5-4|TRBJ1-1
CASSWDSQNTEAFF
>13|TRBV7-3|TRBJ2-5
CASSEWGRETQYF
>16|TRBV6-2/TRBV6-3|TRBJ2-2
CASSYGAGGATGELFF
>13|TRBV29-1|TRBJ2-3
CSVAVEGTDTQYF
>15|TRBV6-5|TRBJ1-5
CASSSVRGGNQPQHF
>14|TRBV3-1|TRBJ2-2
CASSKGTSTGELFF
>15|TRBV2|TRBJ2-1
CASSSGGSSYNEQFF
>13|TRBV2|TRBJ2-7
CASSYSMNYEQYF
>14|TRBV20-1|TRBJ1-1
CSAREQGLNTEAFF
>14|TRBV7-2|TRBJ1-2
CASSLDPGGSGYTF
>14|TRBV3-1|TRBJ1-2
CASSLDRAVGGYTF
>13|TRBV20-1|TRBJ2-5
CSARRLAQETQYF
>12|TRBV6-1|TRBJ1-1
CASRQGNTEAFF
>15|TRBV20-1|TRBJ1-4
CSARDFLQGDEKLFF
>15|TRBV2|TRBJ1-6
CASSHDRADNSPLHF
>17|TRBV4-2|TRBJ2-1
CASSPRGGASTYYEQFF
>14|TRBV25-1|TRBJ2-5
CASSESGGKETQYF
>16|TRBV4-1|TRBJ2-7
CASSPPAGKGPYEQYF
>15|TRBV10-3|TRBJ1-2
CATRPDRVTSYGYTF
>14|TRBV19|TRBJ2-1
CASSIGNSYNEQFF
>15|TRBV4-1|TRBJ2-3
CASSQDPFRLDTQYF
>15|TRBV5-1|TRBJ2-3
CASSLTGRWTDTQYF
>14|TRBV15|TRBJ2-7
CATSSTESSYEQYF
>16|TRBV25-1|TRBJ2-1
CASSARGASSYNEQFF
>13|TRBV6-1|TRBJ2-3
CASSPSGGDTQYF
>14|TRBV11-2|TRBJ1-4
CASSPDVGYEKLFF
>12|TRBV20-1|TRBJ2-7
CSASGRTYEQYF
>12|TRBV9|TRBJ2-7
CASSVIGGEQYF